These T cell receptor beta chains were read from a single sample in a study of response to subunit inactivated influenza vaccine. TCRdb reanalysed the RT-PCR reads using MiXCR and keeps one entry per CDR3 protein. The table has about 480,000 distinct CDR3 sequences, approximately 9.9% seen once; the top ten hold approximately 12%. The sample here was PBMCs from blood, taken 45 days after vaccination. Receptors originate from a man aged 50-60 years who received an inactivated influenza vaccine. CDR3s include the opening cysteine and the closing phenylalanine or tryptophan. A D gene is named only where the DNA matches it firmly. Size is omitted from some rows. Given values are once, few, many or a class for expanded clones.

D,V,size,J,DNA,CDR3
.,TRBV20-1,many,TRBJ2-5,TGCAGTGCTAGAGAGTTAGTTTCTGGGACTCGACCTGCGGGCCAGTACTTC,CSARELVSGTRPAGQYF
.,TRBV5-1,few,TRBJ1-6,TGCGCCAGCAGCTTGGCCCCGATGAGATATAATTCACCCCTCCACTTT,CASSLAPMRYNSPLHF
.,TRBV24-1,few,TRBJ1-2,TGTGCCACCAGTGATTTCCCCGGTGACTATGGCTACACCTTC,CATSDFPGDYGYTF
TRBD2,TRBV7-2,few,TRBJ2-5,TGTGCCAGCAGACCTCTGTTAGCGGGGGAGGAGACCCAGTACTTC,CASRPLLAGEETQYF
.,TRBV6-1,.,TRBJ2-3,TGTGCCAGCAGGCACGGCGCGGGAAGCACAGATACGCAGTATTTT,CASRHGAGSTDTQYF
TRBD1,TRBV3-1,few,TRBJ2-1,TGTGCCAGCAGCCAAGTCAAGAATGCCGGGACAGGGGGCGAATCTCCCTACAATGAGCAGTTCTTC,CASSQVKNAGTGGESPYNEQFF
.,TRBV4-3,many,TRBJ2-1,TGCGCCAGCAGCCAGGTTGGGATCGGCCATCATGAGCAGTTCTTC,CASSQVGIGHHEQFF
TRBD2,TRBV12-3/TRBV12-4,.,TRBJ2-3,TGTGCCAGCCGAGTAATAGCGGGAAAGACGCAGTATTTT,CASRVIAGKTQYF
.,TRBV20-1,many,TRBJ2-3,TGCAGTGCTAGCCGTAGGGGCGGCACAGATACGCAGTATTTT,CSASRRGGTDTQYF
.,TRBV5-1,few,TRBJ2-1,TGCGCCAGCGCGCGCCTAGCGTCCTACAATGAGCAGTTCTTC,CASARLASYNEQFF
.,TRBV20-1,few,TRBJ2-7,TGCAGTGCTAGACCCGGACAGTACGAGCAGTACTTC,CSARPGQYEQYF
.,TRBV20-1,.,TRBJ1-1,TGCAGTGCTAGAGTAAGAGGGGGAAGGAATTCTTTCTTT,CSARVRGGRNSFF
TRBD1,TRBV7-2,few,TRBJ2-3,TGTGCCAGCAGCACGGCGGGACAGGGAGTTTTCACAGATACGCAGTATTTT,CASSTAGQGVFTDTQYF
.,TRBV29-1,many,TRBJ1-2,TGCAGCGTTGAGGGGGCAGGCTATGGCTACACCTTC,CSVEGAGYGYTF